What follows are 25 T cell receptor beta chains derived from one specimen sequenced in a study of control samples from healthy donors and cancer patients. Profiling relied on immunoSEQ multiplex PCR, and the TCRdb table lists in-frame clones only, not all of them. The table shows 120,000 or so clones, with approximately 94% occurring only once. Sequencing was performed on PBMCs. The source is a man aged 50-60 years with head and neck cancer.

The chain couples TRBV19 to TRBJ1-6; D is possibly TRBD1 (5 bases). V lost 6 bases and J 7 bases, leaving 13 bases between the germline ends. This CDR3 comprises 14 residues. Germline V gene sequence: CDR1 LNHDA, CDR2 SQIVND (reference sequence). The CDR3 loop is CASSTGPLNSPLHF. CDR3 in DNA: TGTGCCAGTAGCACGGGGCCCCTCAATTCACCCCTCCACTTT.

J is TRBJ1-2 and V is TRBV5-1; D might be TRBD1 (6 bases). From germline, CDR1 is SGHRS and CDR2 YFSETQ. Between the trimmed V and J ends, which lost 7 bases and 4 bases, there was a span of 23 bases. The CDR3 has 16 amino acids. CDR3 sequence: CASYVSNDRRIYGYTF. The CDR3 DNA is TGCGCCAGCTACGTTTCGAACGACAGGAGGATCTATGGCTACACCTTC.

This clone was observed many times. The chain employs TRBV7-2 and TRBJ1-5; D remains unclear. Germline CDR1 is SGHTA and CDR2 is FQGNSA. Trimming took 1 base from V and 11 from J, leaving 15 bases between them. The CDR3 spans 14 residues. For the CDR3, the DNA is TGTGCCAGCAGCTTAGGGAAAGACACCCCAACCCAGCATTTT. This translates into CASSLGKDTPTQHF.

This chain uses TRBV7-2 with TRBJ2-5, with D possibly TRBD1 on 5 matching bases. The CDR3 is 14 residues long. CDR1 SGHTA and CDR2 FQGNSA come from the germline V gene. V shed 1 base and J shed 0 bases, with 6 bases lying between them. CDR3 DNA: TGTGCCAGCAGCTTAGGACAGAACCAAGAGACCCAGTACTTC. Amino acids: CASSLGQNQETQYF.

The rearrangement uses TRBV5-1 and TRBJ2-1; tentatively, D is TRBD1 (5 bases). With 4 bases removed from V and 10 bases from J, the gap between germline ends came to 15 bases. Germline assignment: CDR1 SGHRS and CDR2 YFSETQ. The CDR3 runs 13 residues. CDR3 sequence reads: CASSPLRGGEQFF. CDR3 in DNA: TGCGCCAGCAGCCCCCTTAGGGGCGGCGAGCAGTTCTTC.

The V gene is TRBV12-3 or TRBV12-4, the J gene TRBJ2-7, with TRBD1 identical over 7 bases. V shed 3 bases and J 6 bases; nucleotides not matched to a gene: 2. This CDR3 has 12 amino acids. CDR3 in DNA: TGTGCCAGCAGTTTTGGGACAGTCGAGCAGTACTTC. Translation gives CASSFGTVEQYF.

The rearrangement links TRBV5-4 to TRBJ1-6, with TRBD1 matching over 7 bases. V gave up 5 bases and J gave up 7 bases; unmatched junction bases: 12. Looked up from germline, CDR1 is SGHNT and CDR2 is YYREEE (reference sequence). The CDR3 totals 16 residues. The CDR3 loop reads CASSRGRDRENSPLHF. The CDR3 bases are TGTGCCAGCAGTCGCGGACGGGACAGAGAGAATTCACCCCTCCACTTT.

The rearrangement links TRBV30 to TRBJ1-2; 7 bases fit TRBD1. The J segment lost 7 bases and the V segment lost 2 bases, leaving 7 bases of the junction unmatched. This CDR3 is 13 amino acids long. Germline V gene data show CDR1 as GTSNPN and CDR2 as SVGIG (reference sequence). CDR3 sequence (DNA): TGTGCCTGGAGTCCACAGGGGCTACGTGGCTACACCTTC. Residues: CAWSPQGLRGYTF.

The chain employs TRBV9 and TRBJ1-4; 8 bases fit TRBD1. This CDR3 has 13 residues. Germline V CDR1 and CDR2: SGDLS, YYNGEE. V lost 2 bases to trimming and J lost 10 bases; unmatched junction nucleotides: 4. Here the CDR3 reads CASSVNRGGKLFF. CDR3 nucleotide sequence: TGTGCCAGCAGCGTGAACAGGGGGGGAAAACTGTTTTTT.

The V and J genes are TRBV4-1 and TRBJ1-2; D ambiguous. Germline V gives CDR1 MGHRA, CDR2 YSYEKL. V was pared by 0 bases and J by 8 bases, with 13 bases between. The CDR3 covers 14 residues. The CDR3 reads CASSQDPSGRGYTF. CDR3 in DNA: TGCGCCAGCAGCCAAGATCCCAGTGGAAGGGGCTACACCTTC.

This chain links TRBV6-5 with TRBJ2-6; the D gene is possibly TRBD2 (6 bases). CDR3 length equals 16 residues. Trimming left V 0 bases short and J 2 bases short, with 8 bases between. The germline CDR1 and CDR2 sequences are MNHEY and SVGAGI. The CDR3 loop reads CASSYSTGAGANVLTF. DNA of the CDR3: TGTGCCAGCAGTTACTCGACGGGAGCTGGGGCCAACGTCCTGACTTTC.

The chain is built from TRBV30 and TRBJ2-7, with D uncertain. From germline, CDR1 is GTSNPN and CDR2 SVGIG (reference sequence). The CDR3 runs 11 residues. V shed 7 bases and J shed 4 bases, with 11 bases lying between them. The CDR3 DNA reads as TGTGCCTCAGGACGAATATACGAGCAGTACTTC. Protein sequence: CASGRIYEQYF.

The chain links TRBV7-9 to TRBJ2-3; D unclear. The CDR3 extends over 13 amino acids. V lost 4 bases, J lost 9 bases, and 14 bases lay in between. Germline V gene data show CDR1 as SEHNR and CDR2 as FQNEAQ (reference sequence). The CDR3: CASSSRNAPTQYF. The CDR3 nucleotides are TGTGCCAGCAGCTCTAGAAACGCCCCGACGCAGTATTTT.

V usage is TRBV2 and J usage is TRBJ2-1; 8 bases match TRBD2. The CDR3 runs 15 residues. The V gene end was trimmed by 8 bases and the J gene end by 0 bases; junction bases not matched to a gene: 6. Germline-derived CDR1 and CDR2 are SNHLY and FYNNEI. CDR3 sequence: CASREGDGSYNEQFF. The CDR3 nucleotides are TGTGCCAGCCGGGAGGGGGACGGCTCCTACAATGAGCAGTTCTTC.

The chain employs TRBV6-2 or TRBV6-3 and TRBJ1-1; D not certain. V was pared by 3 bases and J by 4 bases, with 9 bases between. CDR3 length equals 13 residues. Germline CDR1 MNHEY, CDR2 SVGEGT. CDR3 DNA sequence: TGTGCCAGCAGTTATGGGAAGCCCACTGAAGCTTTCTTT. Translating gives CASSYGKPTEAFF.

J is TRBJ2-3 and V is TRBV4-1; tentatively, D is TRBD2 (5 bases). The CDR3 has 15 amino acids. CDR1 and CDR2 from the germline V gene are MGHRA and YSYEKL. The germline V and J ends were trimmed by 4 bases and 0 bases, with 11 bases remaining between them. The CDR3 region has the DNA TGCGCCAGCAGCCCACACGGACTTAGCACAGATACGCAGTATTTT. Amino acids: CASSPHGLSTDTQYF.

This clone has a single count. V gene TRBV7-9 combines with J gene TRBJ2-2, with D maybe TRBD1 (6 bases). Germline V gives CDR1 SEHNR, CDR2 FQNEAQ (reference sequence). CDR3 length: 13 residues. Deletions cut 2 bases from V and 10 bases from J, with 11 bases between. The CDR3 here is CASSLLGAVELFF. The DNA for the CDR3 is TGTGCCAGCAGCTTATTGGGGGCGGTGGAGCTGTTTTTT.

This clone was detected only a few times. The chain recombines TRBV19 with TRBJ1-2; TRBD1 might be the D (5 bases). V was trimmed by 6 bases and J by 5 bases, leaving 13 bases between them. Germline CDR1 reads LNHDA; CDR2 reads SQIVND (reference sequence). The CDR3 sequence is 13 residues long. The CDR3 bases are TGTGCCAGTAGACCTAGACAGACGTATGGCTACACCTTC. Protein product: CASRPRQTYGYTF.

The chain carries TRBV5-1 and TRBJ1-4; D is unresolved. The germline gives CDR1 SGHRS, CDR2 YFSETQ. CDR3 length equals 12 residues. Trimming removed 7 bases from V and 7 bases from J, with 11 bases in between. As DNA, the CDR3 is TGCGCCAGCGCAGCGTCGGGTGAAAAACTGTTTTTT. It encodes CASAASGEKLFF.

This clone was seen a single time. This sequence joins TRBV24-1 and TRBJ2-5; D remains unclear. Germline V lookup: CDR1 KGHDR, CDR2 SFDVKD. The CDR3 contains 15 residues. Deletions cut 4 bases from V and 4 bases from J, with 15 bases between. The CDR3, as DNA: TGTGCCACCAGTGACCCCCCACCGGCGGTAGAGACCCAGTACTTC. Its protein product is CATSDPPPAVETQYF.

The chain combines TRBV10-3 with TRBJ1-2; 7 bases fit TRBD1. The germline CDR1 and CDR2 sequences are ENHRY and SYGVKD. The CDR3 length is 13 residues. Trimming cost V 6 bases and J 8 bases; bases outside gene matches: 9. CDR3 residues: CAIRETGKLGYTF. The CDR3 region has the DNA TGTGCCATCAGGGAGACAGGGAAACTCGGCTACACCTTC.

The chain's CDR3 is CASSRGTHTDTQYF. As DNA, the CDR3 is TGTGCCAGCTCTCGGGGGACCCACACAGATACGCAGTATTTT. The chain couples TRBV18 to TRBJ2-3; D might be TRBD2 (6 bases). Per germline, CDR1 KGHSH and CDR2 LQKENI. The CDR3 is 14 amino acids. With 6 bases removed from V and 2 bases from J, the gap between germline ends came to 12 bases.

The rearrangement uses TRBV10-3 and TRBJ2-1; D not resolved. Germline V gene sequence: CDR1 ENHRY, CDR2 SYGVKD. Trimming removed 4 bases at V and 5 bases at J, with 9 bases between. The CDR3 spans 13 residues. CDR3: CAISGLQHNEQFF. The CDR3 DNA is TGTGCCATCAGTGGCCTACAGCACAATGAGCAGTTCTTC.

The chain couples TRBV28 to TRBJ1-3; no definite D call. CDR3 length: 15 amino acids. Germline CDR1 MDHEN, CDR2 SYDVKM. V gave up 5 bases and J gave up 0 bases, with 11 bases separating them. The CDR3 DNA is TGTGCCAGCAGTCCTGGCGGGAGCTCTGGAAACACCATATATTTT. It encodes CASSPGGSSGNTIYF.

This clone was observed a few times. This specimen includes other DNA sequences encoding the same CDR3. This rearrangement joins TRBV14 to TRBJ2-7; D ambiguous. The CDR3 has 12 amino acids. Trimming cost V 1 base and J 2 bases, with 3 bases left between them. The V gene's germline CDR1 is SGHDN and CDR2 FVKESK. The CDR3 reads CASSQAPYEQYF. DNA of the CDR3: TGTGCCAGCAGCCAAGCCCCCTACGAGCAGTACTTC. Using reference TRBV14 and TRBJ2-7 for the parts outside the CDR3, the full variable domain is EAGVTQFPSHSVIEKGQTVTLRCDPISGHDNLYWYRRVMGKEIKFLLHFVKESKQDESGMPNNRFLAERTGGTYSTLKVQPAELEDSGVYFCASSQAPYEQYFGPGTRLTVT.